This TCR beta chain was sequenced in a study of blood T cell repertoires in COVID-19. Germline-derived CDR1 and CDR2 are SNHLY and FYNNEI. V was pared by 3 bases and J by 5 bases, with 2 bases of the junction left unmatched. The CDR3 totals 15 residues. TCRdb's table, derived via immunoSEQ multiplex PCR, lists solely in-frame clones and lacks some. The top ten hold approximately 1.9% of the sample, which has about 360,000 clones, about 87% seen once. This clone was seen a handful of times. Distinct nucleotide sequences in the sample also encode this CDR3. J is TRBJ2-2 and V is TRBV2, with 11 bases identical to TRBD2. The sequenced sample consisted of PBMCs or T cells enriched from blood (not recorded which). This TCR was recovered from a man aged 35 to 55 in a cohort exposed to, infected with or recovered from COVID-19 (not recorded which). CDR3 sequence reads: CASSDLAGGTGELFF. The CDR3 DNA reads TGTGCCAGCAGTGACTTAGCGGGAGGGACCGGGGAGCTGTTTTTT.